One sample yielded the 21 T cell receptor beta chains listed below, sequenced in a study of cytomegalovirus exposure and HLA in healthy donors (dated by TCRdb to about 2017). The receptor library was made with the immunoSEQ multiplex PCR assay. For the multiplex PCR, a mixture combining 60 forward primers for TCR Vbeta segments and 13 reverse primers for TCR Jbeta segments was used. TCRdb's version of the immuneACCESS table is confined to in-frame rearrangements and falls short of the full clone set. An unresolved V gene accounts for under half of the shortfall where checked; the remainder is of unknown origin. The table for this sample lists over 150,000 clones; roughly 80% of them were counted only once. The top ten hold 5.5% to 8% of the sample. The source material was PBMCs. The source is a woman in her thirties in good health and CMV-seropositive.

This chain links TRBV5-8 with TRBJ1-2; D is uncertain. CDR3 size: 15 residues. V lost 4 bases and J 7 bases, leaving 20 bases between the germline ends. Germline CDR1 and CDR2: SGHTS and YDEGEE. For the CDR3, the DNA is TGTGCCAGCAGCCGCCGACCCAATCCTGAGGGTGGCTACACCTTC. Encoded protein: CASSRRPNPEGGYTF.

CDR3 sequence reads: CASSLADRGDLYGYTF. CDR3 sequence (DNA): TGTGCCAGCAGCTTGGCCGACAGGGGGGACCTCTATGGCTACACCTTC. This chain uses TRBV5-6 with TRBJ1-2; the match to TRBD1 covers 9 bases. V shed 0 bases and J 4 bases; nucleotides not matched to a gene: 7. The CDR3 is made up of 16 amino acids. The germline gives CDR1 SGHDT, CDR2 YYEEEE. The entire variable domain, with the rest obtained from reference TRBV5-6 and TRBJ1-2, is as follows: DAGVTQSPTHLIKTRGQQVTLRCSPKSGHDTVSWYQQALGQGPQFIFQYYEEEERQRGNFPDRFSGHQFPNYSSELNVNALLLGDSALYLCASSLADRGDLYGYTFGSGTRLTVV.

This clone was detected only once. The chain links TRBV7-2 to TRBJ2-2, with D maybe TRBD1 (6 bases). The CDR3 is made up of 13 amino acids. V lost 4 bases to trimming and J lost 7 bases, with 10 bases between them. Germline V lookup: CDR1 SGHTA, CDR2 FQGNSA. The CDR3 protein is CASSSRTVGELFF. DNA of the CDR3: TGTGCCAGCAGCTCTCGGACAGTCGGGGAGCTGTTTTTT. Looking up the rest from reference TRBV7-2 and TRBJ2-2 gives the full variable domain: GAGVSQSPSNKVTEKGKDVELRCDPISGHTALYWYRQSLGQGLEFLIYFQGNSAPDKSGLPSDRFSAERTGGSVSTLTIQRTQQEDSAVYLCASSSRTVGELFFGEGSRLTVL.

The chain couples TRBV11-2 to TRBJ2-7, with 10 bases identical to TRBD2. V was clipped by 5 bases and J by 4 bases; unmatched bases: 14. The germline V gene has CDR1 SGHAT and CDR2 FQNNGV. CDR3 length: 17 amino acids. The CDR3 sequence: CASSRRLDSGGTYEQYF. CDR3 coding DNA: TGTGCCAGCAGCCGCCGACTGGATAGCGGGGGGACTTACGAGCAGTACTTC.

This chain uses TRBV6-1 with TRBJ1-1; D is unresolved. Trimming removed 5 bases at V and 3 bases at J, with 10 bases between. This CDR3 is built from 13 residues. From germline, CDR1 is MNHNS and CDR2 SASEGT. Written as DNA, the CDR3 is TGTGCCAGCAGTAACCGACGGGACACTGAAGCTTTCTTT. The encoded protein is CASSNRRDTEAFF.

This CDR3 is CASSPRTAGEKLFF. DNA for the CDR3: TGTGCCAGCAGCCCGCGTACGGCGGGTGAAAAACTGTTTTTT. The chain uses TRBV7-9 and TRBJ1-4; no reliable D call. The CDR3 totals 14 residues. Trimming cost V 5 bases and J 7 bases, with 14 bases left between them. Germline V gives CDR1 SEHNR, CDR2 FQNEAQ (reference sequence).

The chain carries TRBV7-6 and TRBJ2-3; D unresolved. CDR3 length: 14 residues. The germline V gene has CDR1 SGHVS and CDR2 FNYEAQ. Trimming pared 1 base from V and 2 bases from J, leaving 7 bases between. The CDR3 bases are TGTGCCAGCAGCTTAGATGTAAACACAGATACGCAGTATTTT. Its protein product is CASSLDVNTDTQYF.

This chain links TRBV7-3 with TRBJ2-2; TRBD2 might be the D (6 bases). The CDR3 extends over 16 amino acids. Trimming cost V 5 bases and J 0 bases, with 13 bases left between them. The germline V gene has CDR1 SGHTA and CDR2 FQGTGA. CDR3 nucleotide sequence: TGTGCCAGCAGCCCCCCGGGACTCTCGAACACCGGGGAGCTGTTTTTT. Its translation is CASSPPGLSNTGELFF.

The chain couples TRBV2 to TRBJ2-3; no definite D call. V was cut by 5 bases and J by 0 bases, with 9 bases left in between. The CDR3 sequence is 14 residues long. CDR1 and CDR2 from the germline V gene are SNHLY and FYNNEI. As DNA, the CDR3 is TGTGCCAGCAGTCTAATGACTAGCACAGATACGCAGTATTTT. This sequence encodes CASSLMTSTDTQYF.

The chain joins TRBV6-6 to TRBJ2-7; 10 positions match TRBD1. Germline V gene lookup returns CDR1 MNHNY and CDR2 SVGAGI (reference sequence). J lost 7 bases, V lost 6 bases, and 12 bases had no gene match. The CDR3 totals 15 residues. The CDR3 DNA sequence: TGTGCCAGCAGATATCCGGGACAGGGGCGGCGGGAGCAGTACTTC. Protein: CASRYPGQGRREQYF.

The chain carries TRBV7-3 and TRBJ2-5, with 9 bases that match TRBD1. Per germline, CDR1 SGHTA and CDR2 FQGTGA. The CDR3 contains 13 residues. The V and J ends lost 8 bases and 5 bases, in that order; junction bases with no gene match: 6. CDR3 coding DNA: TGTGCCAGCTCACAGGGGGCTGTTGAGACCCAGTACTTC. This encodes CASSQGAVETQYF.

The CDR3 sequence is CASGSGGRLQETQYF. CDR3 coding DNA: TGCGCCAGCGGATCTGGGGGCCGCCTCCAAGAGACCCAGTACTTC. The chain has TRBV5-1 and TRBJ2-5; maybe TRBD1 (6 bases). V lost 7 bases, J lost 1 base, and 17 bases lay in between. The germline CDR1 and CDR2 sequences are SGHRS and YFSETQ. CDR3 size: 15 residues. The variable domain in full, completed from reference TRBV5-1 and TRBJ2-5, reads KAGVTQTPRYLIKTRGQQVTLSCSPISGHRSVSWYQQTPGQGLQFLFEYFSETQRNKGNFPGRFSGRQFSNSRSEMNVSTLELGDSALYLCASGSGGRLQETQYFGPGTRLLVL.

V is TRBV15 and J is TRBJ1-5; 8 bases map to TRBD1. CDR3 length equals 14 residues. Germline CDR1 and CDR2: LNHNV and YYDKDF (reference sequence). Unmatched junction bases numbered 6, after V lost 5 bases and J lost 6 bases. This chain's CDR3 is CATSSIQGGQPQHF. The CDR3 DNA reads as TGTGCCACCAGCTCGATACAGGGGGGTCAGCCCCAGCATTTT.

The chain employs TRBV5-4 and TRBJ2-1, with 7 bases identical to TRBD2. V lost 2 bases and J lost 4; bases outside the gene matches: 6. The CDR3 is 15 residues long. The germline CDR1 and CDR2 sequences are SGHNT and YYREEE (reference sequence). The CDR3 region is CASSLGRAEYNEQFF. The CDR3 bases are TGTGCCAGCAGCTTAGGGAGGGCGGAATACAATGAGCAGTTCTTC. The full variable domain, with the rest looked up from reference TRBV5-4 and TRBJ2-1, is ETGVTQSPTHLIKTRGQQVTLRCSSQSGHNTVSWYQQALGQGPQFIFQYYREEENGRGNFPPRFSGLQFPNYSSELNVNALELDDSALYLCASSLGRAEYNEQFFGPGTRLTVL.

V usage is TRBV5-6 and J usage is TRBJ1-2; D gene ambiguous. CDR1 and CDR2 from the germline V gene are SGHDT and YYEEEE. CDR3 length equals 13 residues. The ends were cut back, 1 base at V and 4 bases at J, with 8 bases in the middle. The CDR3 here is CASSLRTAYGYTF. The DNA for the CDR3 is TGTGCCAGCAGCTTGAGGACTGCCTATGGCTACACCTTC.

This clone was found a few times. Different DNA sequences within this sample yield the same CDR3. J is TRBJ1-5 and V is TRBV13, with no clear D. Germline V gene data show CDR1 as PRHDT and CDR2 as FYEKMQ (reference sequence). Trimming took 3 bases from V and 0 from J, leaving 6 bases between them. The CDR3 spans 14 residues. The CDR3 coding sequence is TGTGCCAGCAGCTTCCGCGGTAGCAATCAGCCCCAGCATTTT. This gives the protein CASSFRGSNQPQHF.

The chain links TRBV19 to TRBJ1-5; D unresolved. The CDR3 sequence is 14 residues long. V lost 1 base and J lost 6, with 10 bases in between. CDR1 and CDR2 (germline): LNHDA, SQIVND (reference sequence). CDR3 sequence reads: CASSIGPGSQPQHF. The DNA for the CDR3 is TGTGCCAGTAGTATAGGGCCAGGAAGTCAGCCCCAGCATTTT. Together with reference TRBV19 and TRBJ1-5, the CDR3 gives the full variable domain: DGGITQSPKYLFRKEGQNVTLSCEQNLNHDAMYWYRQDPGQGLRLIYYSQIVNDFQKGDIAEGYSVSREKKESFPLTVTSAQKNPTAFYLCASSIGPGSQPQHFGDGTRLSIL.

The chain carries TRBV13 and TRBJ1-2; 10 bases agree with TRBD1. The germline gives CDR1 PRHDT, CDR2 FYEKMQ (reference sequence). The junction had 8 bases not matched to a gene; V was cut back by 1 base and J by 3 bases. The CDR3 consists of 17 residues. CDR3 coding DNA: TGTGCCAGCAGCTTAGCCGACAGGGGGCCGCTGGACTATGGCTACACCTTC. Amino acid sequence: CASSLADRGPLDYGYTF.

The chain is built from TRBV7-3 and TRBJ1-2; D not resolved. Between the trimmed V and J ends, which lost 3 bases and 8 bases, there was a span of 13 bases. Germline V gene lookup returns CDR1 SGHTA and CDR2 FQGTGA. This CDR3 spans 13 amino acids. CDR3: CASSFTSGVGYTF. CDR3 nucleotide sequence: TGTGCCAGCAGCTTCACATCCGGGGTCGGCTACACCTTC.

The V call is TRBV19, the J call TRBJ2-7, with D unresolved. The CDR3 loop spans 13 amino acids. Germline lookup yields CDR1 LNHDA and CDR2 SQIVND (reference sequence). Trimming took 3 bases from V and 4 from J, leaving 10 bases between them. The CDR3 region is CASSIRVPYEQYF. CDR3 sequence (DNA): TGTGCCAGTAGTATTCGGGTCCCATACGAGCAGTACTTC.

The chain carries TRBV10-3 and TRBJ2-3; 8 bases are shared with TRBD2. Germline values: CDR1 ENHRY, CDR2 SYGVKD. This CDR3 contains 15 residues. Losses at the gene ends were 10 bases for V and 2 bases for J; bases not matched to a gene: 11. CDR3 sequence (DNA): TGTGCCACCTCGGGGGGGACATATTCCACAGATACGCAGTATTTT. It codes for CATSGGTYSTDTQYF.